A selection of T cell receptor beta chains follows, all from one sample in a study of radiation and T cells in renal cell carcinoma. Assay used: immunoSEQ multiplex PCR; TCRdb lists only in-frame clones, some missing. This sample yields approximately 79,000 clones, of which about 80% are seen a single time; 5.5% to 7.5% belongs to the top ten. This material consisted of blood, taken from a patient whose treatment included radiotherapy and nephrectomy. These receptors were collected from a man aged 55 to 69 with renal cell carcinoma. Each CDR3 is given with its conserved first and last residue. The D gene is left open where the match is weak. The listing skips clone size in some rows; elsewhere it reads once, few, many or a size class.

clone size: -
J gene: TRBJ2-1
V gene: TRBV7-9
CDR3 length: 18
D gene: TRBD1
CDR3 protein: CASSLARGQGASYNEQFF
CDR3 DNA: TGTGCCAGCAGCTTAGCGAGGGGACAGGGGGCCTCCTACAATGAGCAGTTCTTC

clone size: -
J gene: TRBJ2-7
V gene: TRBV10-3
CDR3 length: 14
D gene: -
CDR3 protein: CAISSGRGRAGQYF
CDR3 DNA: TGTGCCATCAGCTCGGGGCGGGGGCGCGCGGGGCAGTACTTC

clone size: -
J gene: TRBJ2-2
V gene: TRBV10-3
CDR3 length: 13
D gene: -
CDR3 protein: CAIGTAHTGELFF
CDR3 DNA: TGTGCCATCGGGACTGCTCACACCGGGGAGCTGTTTTTT

clone size: -
J gene: TRBJ2-2
V gene: TRBV11-2
CDR3 length: 16
D gene: -
CDR3 protein: CASSSDRGGYTGELFF
CDR3 DNA: TGTGCCAGCAGCTCCGACAGGGGAGGGTACACCGGGGAGCTGTTTTTT

clone size: -
J gene: TRBJ1-1
V gene: TRBV6-6
CDR3 length: 15
D gene: -
CDR3 protein: CASSAPGHSNTEAFF
CDR3 DNA: TGTGCCAGCAGCGCACCGGGACATTCGAACACTGAAGCTTTCTTT

clone size: -
J gene: TRBJ1-4
V gene: TRBV20-1
CDR3 length: 11
D gene: TRBD1
CDR3 protein: CSAGGQGQLFF
CDR3 DNA: TGCAGTGCTGGGGGACAGGGTCAACTGTTTTTT

clone size: -
J gene: TRBJ2-5
V gene: TRBV6-1
CDR3 length: 13
D gene: TRBD1
CDR3 protein: CATTPRGKETQYF
CDR3 DNA: TGTGCCACCACACCCAGGGGGAAAGAGACCCAGTACTTC

clone size: -
J gene: TRBJ2-3
V gene: TRBV18
CDR3 length: 13
D gene: -
CDR3 protein: CASSPEFADTQYF
CDR3 DNA: TGTGCCAGCTCACCTGAGTTTGCAGATACGCAGTATTTT

clone size: -
J gene: TRBJ2-5
V gene: TRBV7-8
CDR3 length: 16
D gene: -
CDR3 protein: CASSLRDSALQETQYF
CDR3 DNA: TGTGCCAGCAGCTTAAGGGACTCGGCGCTTCAAGAGACCCAGTACTTC

clone size: -
J gene: TRBJ1-4
V gene: TRBV9
CDR3 length: 14
D gene: -
CDR3 protein: CASSVDGPNEKLFF
CDR3 DNA: TGTGCCAGCAGCGTAGACGGGCCTAATGAAAAACTGTTTTTT

clone size: few
J gene: TRBJ1-5
V gene: TRBV19
CDR3 length: 15
D gene: -
CDR3 protein: CASSPPDLGRQPQHF
CDR3 DNA: TGTGCCAGTAGTCCCCCGGACCTGGGACGTCAGCCCCAGCATTTT

clone size: -
J gene: TRBJ1-1
V gene: TRBV18
CDR3 length: 12
D gene: -
CDR3 protein: CASSPINTEAFF
CDR3 DNA: TGTGCCAGCTCACCAATTAACACTGAAGCTTTCTTT

clone size: -
J gene: TRBJ1-3
V gene: TRBV28
CDR3 length: 15
D gene: -
CDR3 protein: CASSLTAGAGNTIYF
CDR3 DNA: TGTGCCAGCAGTTTAACGGCAGGGGCTGGAAACACCATATATTTT

clone size: -
J gene: TRBJ1-1
V gene: TRBV27
CDR3 length: 15
D gene: -
CDR3 protein: CASSLSQGLNTEAFF
CDR3 DNA: TGTGCCAGCAGTTTATCCCAGGGGTTGAACACTGAAGCTTTCTTT

clone size: -
J gene: TRBJ2-3
V gene: TRBV14
CDR3 length: 15
D gene: -
CDR3 protein: CASSQRQTSTDTQYF
CDR3 DNA: TGTGCCAGCAGCCAAAGACAGACCTCCACAGATACGCAGTATTTT

clone size: -
J gene: TRBJ1-4
V gene: TRBV2
CDR3 length: 14
D gene: -
CDR3 protein: CASRYSSTNEKLFF
CDR3 DNA: TGTGCCAGCAGATATAGTTCAACTAATGAAAAACTGTTTTTT

clone size: -
J gene: TRBJ2-2
V gene: TRBV5-4
CDR3 length: 15
D gene: -
CDR3 protein: CASSLAPVNTGELFF
CDR3 DNA: TGTGCCAGCAGCTTGGCCCCAGTCAACACCGGGGAGCTGTTTTTT

clone size: -
J gene: TRBJ1-1
V gene: TRBV25-1
CDR3 length: 13
D gene: TRBD1
CDR3 protein: CASMVTGGTEAFF
CDR3 DNA: TGTGCCAGCATGGTCACAGGGGGTACTGAAGCTTTCTTT

clone size: -
J gene: TRBJ1-2
V gene: TRBV30
CDR3 length: 14
D gene: -
CDR3 protein: CAWMVKGLNYGYTF
CDR3 DNA: TGTGCCTGGATGGTAAAGGGCCTTAACTATGGCTACACCTTC

clone size: -
J gene: TRBJ1-2
V gene: TRBV5-1
CDR3 length: 15
D gene: -
CDR3 protein: CASSPKGAANYGYTF
CDR3 DNA: TGCGCCAGCAGCCCAAAAGGGGCAGCAAACTATGGCTACACCTTC

clone size: few
J gene: TRBJ2-5
V gene: TRBV5-1
CDR3 length: 15
D gene: TRBD2
CDR3 protein: CASSIDSGRGKTQYF
CDR3 DNA: TGCGCCAGCAGCATCGATAGCGGGAGGGGGAAGACCCAGTACTTC

clone size: few
J gene: TRBJ1-1
V gene: TRBV14
CDR3 length: 13
D gene: -
CDR3 protein: CASSQVLAREAFF
CDR3 DNA: TGTGCCAGCAGCCAAGTCCTGGCCCGCGAAGCTTTCTTT

clone size: few
J gene: TRBJ1-2
V gene: TRBV7-6
CDR3 length: 13
D gene: TRBD1
CDR3 protein: CASSFGTANGYTF
CDR3 DNA: TGTGCCAGCAGCTTCGGGACAGCGAATGGCTACACCTTC

clone size: -
J gene: TRBJ1-1
V gene: TRBV7-9
CDR3 length: 17
D gene: -
CDR3 protein: CASSFQELGGRGTEAFF
CDR3 DNA: TGTGCCAGCAGCTTCCAAGAGCTCGGAGGACGTGGCACTGAAGCTTTCTTT

clone size: -
J gene: TRBJ2-7
V gene: TRBV15
CDR3 length: 15
D gene: TRBD2
CDR3 protein: CATSRDRAGAGEQYF
CDR3 DNA: TGTGCCACCAGCAGAGATCGGGCGGGAGCGGGGGAGCAGTACTTC

clone size: -
J gene: TRBJ2-5
V gene: TRBV14
CDR3 length: 18
D gene: TRBD2
CDR3 protein: CASSQVPGLAGGPKTQYF
CDR3 DNA: TGTGCCAGCAGCCAAGTCCCGGGACTAGCGGGAGGGCCGAAGACCCAGTACTTC

clone size: -
J gene: TRBJ2-1
V gene: TRBV30
CDR3 length: 12
D gene: -
CDR3 protein: CAWRGDSGEQFF
CDR3 DNA: TGTGCCTGGAGGGGGGATTCGGGTGAGCAGTTCTTC